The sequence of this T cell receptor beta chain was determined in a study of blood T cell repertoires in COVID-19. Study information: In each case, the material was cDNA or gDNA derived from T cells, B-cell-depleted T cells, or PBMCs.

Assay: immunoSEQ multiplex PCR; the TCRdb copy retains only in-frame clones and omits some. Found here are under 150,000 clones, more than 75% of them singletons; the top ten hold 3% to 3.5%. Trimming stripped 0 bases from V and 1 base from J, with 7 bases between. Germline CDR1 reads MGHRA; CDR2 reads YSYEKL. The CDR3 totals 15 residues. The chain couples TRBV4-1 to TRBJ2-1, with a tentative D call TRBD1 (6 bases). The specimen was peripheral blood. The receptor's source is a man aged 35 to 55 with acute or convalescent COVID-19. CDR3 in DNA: TGCGCCAGCAGCCAAGATGGGACATCCTACAATGAGCAGTTCTTC. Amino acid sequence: CASSQDGTSYNEQFF.